These 23 T cell receptor beta chains originate from one sample sequenced in a study of cytomegalovirus exposure and HLA in healthy donors. The primer mix had 60 Vbeta and 13 Jbeta primers. Here immunoSEQ multiplex PCR was the method, and the copy in TCRdb shows in-frame clones only, minus some. The repertoire holds under 150,000 clones, with over 70% as singletons. Source material: PBMCs. Receptor source: a woman younger than 30 in good health and CMV-seronegative.

V gene TRBV15 combines with J gene TRBJ2-5; D call uncertain. Germline values: CDR1 LNHNV, CDR2 YYDKDF (reference sequence). V lost 1 base and J lost 7, with 16 bases in between. The CDR3 contains 15 residues. This CDR3 is CATSRGRRGDGTQYF. The DNA for the CDR3 is TGTGCCACCAGCAGAGGAAGGAGAGGCGACGGGACCCAGTACTTC.

V and J are TRBV20-1 and TRBJ2-1; no definite D call. From germline, CDR1 is DFQATT and CDR2 SNEGSKA (reference sequence). V was pared by 2 bases and J by 13 bases, with 9 bases between. This CDR3 has 10 residues. The CDR3 DNA reads TGCAGTGCTAGAAGCCCTCCTCAGTTCTTC. Amino acid sequence: CSARSPPQFF.

The chain has TRBV5-1 and TRBJ2-7; 9 nucleotides agree with TRBD1. V gave up 5 bases and J gave up 3 bases; unmatched junction bases: 6. There are 14 residues in the CDR3. Germline CDR1 reads SGHRS; CDR2 reads YFSETQ. This CDR3 reads CASRMRDRDYEQYF. The CDR3 coding sequence is TGCGCCAGCAGAATGCGGGACAGGGACTACGAGCAGTACTTC.

The sample holds a few counts of this clone. The CDR3 protein is CASSSGQGITYEQYF. The CDR3 coding sequence is TGTGCCAGCAGTTCGGGACAAGGGATAACCTACGAGCAGTACTTC. The rearrangement joins TRBV6-5 to TRBJ2-7, with D tentatively TRBD1 (6 bases). V lost 4 bases to trimming and J lost 2 bases, with 15 bases between them. Looked up from germline, CDR1 is MNHEY and CDR2 is SVGAGI. The CDR3 has 15 residues.

Comment on this clone: The junction differs from germline at one of its ends, possibly a read error. This sequence joins TRBV29-1 and TRBJ1-1, with 8 bases lining up with TRBD1. CDR3 length: 10 residues. The V gene's germline CDR1 is SQVTM and CDR2 ANQGSEA. In DNA form, the CDR3 reads TGCAGCGTTGACACAGGGACAGGCCACTTT. This encodes CSVDTGTGHF.

In its sample, this clone was seen a few times. The rearrangement uses TRBV5-4 and TRBJ2-7; possible D gene TRBD2, 5 bases. Trimming stripped 0 bases from V and 5 bases from J, with 12 bases between. The length of the CDR3 is 14 residues. Germline V gene sequence: CDR1 SGHNT, CDR2 YYREEE (reference sequence). The CDR3 loop is CASSLGGSGNEQYF. In nucleotides, the CDR3 is TGTGCCAGCAGCTTGGGAGGGTCCGGGAACGAGCAGTACTTC.

This sequence joins TRBV19 and TRBJ1-1; a weak D match, TRBD1 (5 bases). The CDR3 loop spans 15 amino acids. From germline, CDR1 is LNHDA and CDR2 SQIVND (reference sequence). Trimming took off 5 bases at V and 5 bases at J, with 18 bases between the two ends. In nucleotides, the CDR3 is TGTGCCAGTAGTTCCTACCCAGGGAAAGGGACTGAAGCTTTCTTT. It codes for CASSSYPGKGTEAFF.

The J gene is TRBJ1-2, the V gene TRBV29-1; 9 nucleotides agree with TRBD1. Trimming cost V 3 bases and J 8 bases; bases outside gene matches: 10. Germline values: CDR1 SQVTM, CDR2 ANQGSEA. The CDR3 has 14 residues. The CDR3 sequence: CSVDRGTGSDGYTF. The CDR3 region has the DNA TGCAGCGTTGATCGCGGGACAGGGTCGGACGGCTACACCTTC.

The V and J genes are TRBV10-1 and TRBJ2-2; D is perhaps TRBD2 (7 bases). Trimming stripped 6 bases from V and 5 bases from J, with 16 bases between. Germline V CDR1 and CDR2: WNHNN, SYGVQD (reference sequence). CDR3 length: 15 amino acids. DNA of the CDR3: TGCGCCAGCAGCGAGGGGGGGAGTGGTACCGGGGAGCTGTTTTTT. Its protein is CASSEGGSGTGELFF.

This clone came up once. The V call is TRBV19, the J call TRBJ2-1, with unresolved D. CDR3 size: 12 residues. Per the germline V gene, CDR1 is LNHDA and CDR2 is SQIVND (reference sequence). Trimming shortened V by 3 bases and J by 10 bases, and 10 bases separated the two germline ends. Here the CDR3 reads CASSMFWREQFF. The CDR3 DNA reads TGTGCCAGTAGTATGTTTTGGCGGGAGCAGTTCTTC.

This clone was seen a handful of times. V is TRBV15 and J is TRBJ2-5, with a weak D call TRBD1 (6 bases). Germline V gene data show CDR1 as LNHNV and CDR2 as YYDKDF (reference sequence). CDR3 length equals 13 residues. The V end was cut by 5 bases, the J end by 2 bases, with 9 bases between. Here the CDR3 DNA reads TGTGCCACCAGCGTCACAGGGCAAGAGACCCAGTACTTC. This codes for CATSVTGQETQYF.

This clone was seen a few times. The chain employs TRBV14 and TRBJ2-5, with 9 bases that match TRBD1. The J call is uncertain, as TRBJ2-7 better fits the DNA end. The V gene's germline CDR1 is SGHDN and CDR2 FVKESK. CDR3 size: 19 residues. The CDR3 loop is CASSPTPRDRAAGSYEQYF. The CDR3 nucleotides read TGTGCCAGCAGTCCAACCCCCCGGGACAGGGCGGCGGGGAGCTACGAGCAGTACTTC.

V usage is TRBV19 and J usage is TRBJ1-5; no clear D. Trimming removed 2 bases at V and 0 bases at J, with 11 bases between. The germline gives CDR1 LNHDA, CDR2 SQIVND (reference sequence). This CDR3 region has 16 residues. The CDR3 sequence: CASSITDKHSNQPQHF. As DNA, the CDR3 is TGTGCCAGTAGTATAACCGACAAGCATAGCAATCAGCCCCAGCATTTT.

This clone was counted a single time. The J gene is TRBJ2-2, the V gene TRBV5-1; D possibly corresponds to TRBD1 (5 bases). The CDR3 is 14 amino acids. Germline V gene data show CDR1 as SGHRS and CDR2 as YFSETQ. V was trimmed by 4 bases and J by 4 bases, leaving 11 bases between them. CDR3 DNA: TGCGCCAGCAGCCCAGACAGCCTCACCGGGGAGCTGTTTTTT. Translating it yields CASSPDSLTGELFF.

Only one count was recorded for this clone. V usage is TRBV5-1 and J usage is TRBJ1-4, with TRBD1 as a possible D gene (6 bases). This CDR3 region has 13 residues. The germline CDR1 and CDR2 sequences are SGHRS and YFSETQ. V was shortened by 0 bases and J by 12 bases, with 12 bases between the two germline ends. In nucleotides, the CDR3 is TGCGCCAGCAGCTTGGGGACAGAGGGACAACTGTTTTTT. Its protein is CASSLGTEGQLFF. The full variable domain, its missing parts supplied by reference TRBV5-1 and TRBJ1-4, is KAGVTQTPRYLIKTRGQQVTLSCSPISGHRSVSWYQQTPGQGLQFLFEYFSETQRNKGNFPGRFSGRQFSNSRSEMNVSTLELGDSALYLCASSLGTEGQLFFGSGTQLSVL.

The V gene is TRBV7-6, the J gene TRBJ2-1; the D gene is possibly TRBD2 (6 bases). This CDR3 is 16 amino acids long. CDR1 is SGHVS, CDR2 FNYEAQ, per germline. The ends were cut back, 6 bases at V and 0 bases at J, with 15 bases in the middle. Here the CDR3 reads CASSPGAGSSYNEQFF. The CDR3 nucleotides are TGTGCCAGCAGTCCCGGGGCGGGGAGCTCCTACAATGAGCAGTTCTTC.

The chain couples TRBV6-5 to TRBJ1-1; D might be TRBD1 (5 bases). This CDR3 comprises 15 residues. Trimming stripped 0 bases from V and 11 bases from J, with 19 bases between. Looked up from germline, CDR1 is MNHEY and CDR2 is SVGAGI. CDR3 DNA: TGTGCCAGCAGTTACTCTTCGGACGGGAGAGAGGGGGCTTTCTTT. Translation gives CASSYSSDGREGAFF.

This sequence joins TRBV2 and TRBJ1-5, with D unclear. The germline CDR1 and CDR2 sequences are SNHLY and FYNNEI. Trimming shortened V by 4 bases and J by 0 bases, and 10 bases separated the two germline ends. The length of the CDR3 is 15 residues. CDR3 in DNA: TGTGCCAGCAGTGTTAGGAGGGATAGCAATCAGCCCCAGCATTTT. Amino acids: CASSVRRDSNQPQHF.

The V gene is TRBV11-2, the J gene TRBJ2-2, with TRBD2 matching 8 bases. Germline CDR1 is SGHAT and CDR2 is FQNNGV. The V and J ends lost 3 bases and 4 bases, in that order; junction bases with no gene match: 1. This CDR3 contains 14 residues. CDR3: CASSFSGATGELFF. The CDR3 DNA reads TGTGCCAGCAGCTTTAGCGGGGCCACCGGGGAGCTGTTTTTT.

This chain joins TRBV30 and TRBJ1-1, with D uncertain. This CDR3 is built from 13 residues. Germline values: CDR1 GTSNPN, CDR2 SVGIG (reference sequence). V was pared by 4 bases and J by 9 bases, with 18 bases between. The CDR3 sequence: CAWNPWSLVKAFF. The CDR3 DNA reads as TGTGCCTGGAATCCATGGAGTCTGGTGAAAGCTTTCTTT. Together with reference TRBV30 and TRBJ1-1, the CDR3 gives the full variable domain: SQTIHQWPATLVQPVGSPLSLECTVEGTSNPNLYWYRQAAGRGLQLLFYSVGIGQISSEVPQNLSASRPQDRQFILSSKKLLLSDSGFYLCAWNPWSLVKAFFGQGTRLTVV.

The gene calls are TRBV6-1 and TRBJ2-1; 13 positions match TRBD2. This CDR3 is 14 amino acids long. V shed 11 bases and J 7 bases; nucleotides not matched to a gene: 8. Looked up from germline, CDR1 is MNHNS and CDR2 is SASEGT. The CDR3 DNA follows: TGTGCCTCCAGACTAGCGGGAGGAATTAATGAGCAGTTCTTC. Its protein product is CASRLAGGINEQFF.

The chain uses TRBV7-8 and TRBJ1-2; D ambiguous. CDR3 length equals 14 residues. V lost 5 bases, J lost 0 bases, and 10 bases lay in between. In germline, CDR1 is SGHVS, CDR2 FQNEAQ. The chain's CDR3 is CASSVTVANYGYTF. CDR3 DNA sequence: TGTGCCAGCAGCGTAACAGTAGCTAACTATGGCTACACCTTC.

In its sample, this clone was seen a few times. This rearrangement joins TRBV4-1 to TRBJ1-1; unclear D gene. Trimming cost V 6 bases and J 2 bases, with 13 bases left between them. The CDR3 has 14 residues. Germline CDR1 and CDR2: MGHRA and YSYEKL. DNA for the CDR3: TGCGCCAGCAGTTCTCTCCCAGGCAACACTGAAGCTTTCTTT. Protein: CASSSLPGNTEAFF.